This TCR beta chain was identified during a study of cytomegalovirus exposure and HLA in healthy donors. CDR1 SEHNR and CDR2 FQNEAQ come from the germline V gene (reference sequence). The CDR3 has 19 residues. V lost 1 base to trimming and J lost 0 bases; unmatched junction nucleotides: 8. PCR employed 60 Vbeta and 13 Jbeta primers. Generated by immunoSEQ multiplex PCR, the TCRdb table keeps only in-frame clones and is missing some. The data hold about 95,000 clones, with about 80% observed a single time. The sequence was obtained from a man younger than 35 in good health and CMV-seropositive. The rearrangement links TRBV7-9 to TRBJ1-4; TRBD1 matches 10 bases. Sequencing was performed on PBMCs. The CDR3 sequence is CASSLETGGELATNEKLFF. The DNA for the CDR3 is TGTGCCAGCAGCTTAGAGACAGGGGGCGAATTGGCAACTAATGAAAAACTGTTTTTT.